The source of this T cell receptor (beta chain) is a study of CD8 T cells in Susac syndrome (dated by TCRdb to between 2017 and 2020). Study-level background: The study used repertoire sequencing to test whether antigen drove CD8+ T cell activation and differentiation in Susac syndrome. The clonality of the CD8+ T cell repertoire was compared across about a dozen healthy donors, roughly 14 Susac syndrome patients and around 16 multiple sclerosis patients.

High-throughput TCR beta sequencing profiled peripheral blood CD8+ and CD4+ T cells from healthy donors, Susac syndrome patients and multiple sclerosis patients. Multiple sclerosis controls were treatment-naive patients with stable or active relapsing-remitting disease fulfilling revised McDonald criteria. Bulk CD8+ and CD4+ T cells were purified by magnetic negative isolation, whereas CD8+ TEMRA cells were enriched by FACS. Blood was collected in EDTA tubes and processed within 24 hours, with PBMCs isolated through density gradient centrifugation. PBMCs intended for TCR sequencing were frozen in liquid nitrogen and were later thawed in a 37 degrees C water bath. The sorted or isolated CD4+, CD8+ and CD8+ TEMRA cells reached a purity of at least 90%. RNA was extracted using the RNeasy kit, and about 0.5 to 1 ug of the RNA was reverse transcribed with random hexamers. The immunoSEQ multiplex PCR assay, covering 54 Vbeta and 13 Jbeta segments, was used to amplify TCR beta CDR3 regions. To correct PCR amplification bias, a synthetic template baseline was used for both primer optimization and computational correction. The authors processed their data as follows. Reads were assigned to V, D and J genes according to IMGT and analyzed in immunoSEQ Analyzer, with only productive sequences retained. Clonality was computed as one minus Shannon entropy normalized by log2 of the number of productive unique sequences. For each patient and control, public and private clones were evaluated among the 100 most prevalent clones. Susac-specific clones were defined as absent from healthy and MS cohorts, approximately 1,000 published viral clones and other ImmuneACCESS disease sequences. Through fastp at Q25 and MiXCR, TCRdb rebuilt clones from the public reads, retaining in-frame beta chains. Each CDR3 protein gets just one entry, which takes the most common genes and DNA from the rows behind it. The authors' filters were not applied to this entry. Counted in this sample were about 290,000 distinct CDR3 sequences; around 89% of them appeared once. 0.18% of the sample is held by the ten biggest clonotypes.

The study at large found these results: The number of individuals in the TCR sequencing and HLA analysis was acknowledged as relatively small.

Concerning this clonotype: Its antigen is unknown. No quality values exist for individual bases; no much larger clone is one base distant.

The CDR3 has 15 amino acids, counting the end cysteine and phenylalanine. Left in the record is the CDR3 DNA by itself, 45 bases read in frame from the first base. Looking up the germline V gene (reference sequence) yields CDR1 MNHEY and CDR2 SMNVEV. The V end loses 6 bases and the J end loses 3 bases, and a stretch of 15 bases separates them. The sample was CD8+ T cells from PBMCs. This receptor was identified in a human donor with multiple sclerosis. This receptor chain uses TRBV27 and TRBJ2-4; the D gene is tentatively TRBD1 or TRBD2, each matching 6 bases. The CDR3 here reads CASRMLGGIKNIQYF. The nucleotides read TGTGCCAGCAGAATGCTCGGGGGCATCAAAAACATTCAGTACTTC.